This T cell receptor (beta chain) was profiled in a study of T cell changes during pregnancy in multiple sclerosis. Repertoires were generated with immunoSEQ multiplex PCR, while TCRdb's copy carries only in-frame clones and drops some. In the table there are fewer than 50,000 clones, roughly 87% of which are singletons. The CDR3 length is 12 residues. Losses at the gene ends were 4 bases for V and 7 bases for J; bases not matched to a gene: 2. CDR1 and CDR2 from the germline V gene are MNHEY and SVGAGI. V and J are TRBV6-5 and TRBJ1-2; 8 bases line up with TRBD1. Source: CD8+ T cells from peripheral blood mononuclear cells, taken in the first trimester of pregnancy. This TCR was recovered from a female donor with multiple sclerosis, enrolled in a pregnancy study. This CDR3 reads CASSWTGLGYTF. The CDR3 DNA sequence: TGTGCCAGCAGTTGGACAGGGCTTGGCTACACCTTC.